Listed here are 28 T cell receptor beta chains from one sample, sequenced in a study of cytomegalovirus exposure and HLA in healthy donors. Profiled with immunoSEQ multiplex PCR; TCRdb holds only in-frame clones, not every one. The repertoire holds more than 100,000 clones, around nine tenths seen once, with roughly 6.3% in the top ten. The specimen was PBMCs. The receptors shown here come from a woman between 18 and 29 years old in good health and CMV-seropositive.

The rearrangement uses TRBV5-4 and TRBJ2-1, with 11 bases fitting TRBD2. CDR3 length: 15 amino acids. V was pared by 0 bases and J by 7 bases, with 3 bases of the junction left unmatched. In germline, CDR1 is SGHNT, CDR2 YYREEE (reference sequence). The CDR3, as DNA: TGTGCCAGCAGCTTGGGGTCTAGCGGGAGGAATGAGCAGTTCTTC. This sequence encodes CASSLGSSGRNEQFF.

The chain is built from TRBV5-6 and TRBJ2-3; TRBD2 matches 7 bases. CDR1 and CDR2 (germline): SGHDT, YYEEEE. J was trimmed by 3 bases and V by 2 bases; bases with no gene match: 6. This CDR3 region has 15 residues. DNA for the CDR3: TGTGCCAGCAGCTTAAGCGGGGTCGGGACAGATACGCAGTATTTT. It codes for CASSLSGVGTDTQYF.

This rearrangement joins TRBV29-1 to TRBJ1-1; D not resolved. Trimming shortened V by 4 bases and J by 0 bases, and 9 bases separated the two germline ends. The CDR3 totals 13 residues. In germline, CDR1 is SQVTM, CDR2 ANQGSEA. CDR3 sequence: CSVVRHMNTEAFF. CDR3 DNA: TGCAGCGTTGTCAGACATATGAACACTGAAGCTTTCTTT.

The rearrangement links TRBV11-3 to TRBJ1-1, with a possible D match to TRBD1 (5 bases). The V end lost 7 bases, the J end lost 3 bases, and 18 bases lay between the germline ends. This CDR3 comprises 15 residues. Per the germline V gene, CDR1 is SGHNT and CDR2 is YENEEA. The CDR3 nucleotides read TGTGCCAGCAAAATAAATTCAGGGCTTGACACTGAAGCTTTCTTT. This translates into CASKINSGLDTEAFF.

This sequence joins TRBV7-3 and TRBJ2-3, with 10 bases aligning to TRBD2. V dropped 5 bases and J dropped 2; count of bases not matched to a gene: 10. The CDR3 has 17 residues. Germline values: CDR1 SGHTA, CDR2 FQGTGA. CDR3 DNA sequence: TGTGCCAGCAGCCTCTTAGCGGGGGGACTTCACACAGATACGCAGTATTTT. It translates to CASSLLAGGLHTDTQYF.

In this sample, this clone turned up a few times. V gene TRBV2 combines with J gene TRBJ1-5, with 10 bases matching TRBD1. This CDR3 contains 15 residues. The germline gives CDR1 SNHLY, CDR2 FYNNEI. V lost 6 bases and J lost 2; bases outside the gene matches: 4. The CDR3, as DNA: TGTGCCAGCAGGGAGACAGGGGGCGGCAATCAGCCCCAGCATTTT. It codes for CASRETGGGNQPQHF.

In its sample, this clone was seen a few times. The chain links TRBV27 to TRBJ2-2; no clear D gene. Germline assignment: CDR1 MNHEY and CDR2 SMNVEV (reference sequence). The CDR3 consists of 12 residues. Trimming removed 2 bases at V and 6 bases at J, with 4 bases between. This chain's CDR3 is CASSLVAGELFF. In nucleotides, the CDR3 is TGTGCCAGCAGTTTAGTCGCCGGGGAGCTGTTTTTT.

Remarks on this clone: Its ends do not fully match the called genes, so a read error is possible. The chain links TRBV7-7 to TRBJ2-3, with 10 bases aligning to TRBD1. The germline gives CDR1 SSHAT, CDR2 FNYEAQ (reference sequence). The CDR3 runs to 14 residues. The CDR3 DNA sequence: TGTGCTAGCAGCTTGGACAGGGGGGCAGATACGCAGTATTTT. Translation gives CASSLDRGADTQYF.

The chain couples TRBV11-2 to TRBJ2-1; 13 positions agree with TRBD2. V lost 5 bases, J lost 1 base, and 5 bases stayed unmatched. CDR1 is SGHAT, CDR2 FQNNGV, per germline. This CDR3 has 17 residues. CDR3 loop: CASSPRTSGRSYNEQFF. For the CDR3, the DNA is TGTGCCAGCAGCCCCCGGACTAGCGGGAGATCCTACAATGAGCAGTTCTTC.

The chain joins TRBV2 to TRBJ1-4; a weak D match, TRBD1 (5 bases). CDR3 length: 12 amino acids. The V and J ends lost 8 bases and 11 bases respectively, with 15 bases between them. Germline CDR1 is SNHLY and CDR2 is FYNNEI. CDR3 amino acids: CASERAGVKLFF. In DNA, the CDR3 is TGTGCCAGCGAGCGGGCGGGGGTGAAACTGTTTTTT. The complete variable domain, with remaining parts taken from reference TRBV2 and TRBJ1-4, reads EPEVTQTPSHQVTQMGQEVILRCVPISNHLYFYWYRQILGQKVEFLVSFYNNEISEKSEIFDDQFSVERPDGSNFTLKIRSTKLEDSAMYFCASERAGVKLFFGSGTQLSVL.

The rearrangement links TRBV13 to TRBJ2-3; weak D call: TRBD2 (6 bases). Per germline, CDR1 PRHDT and CDR2 FYEKMQ (reference sequence). V was pared by 0 bases and J by 2 bases, with 18 bases between. The length of the CDR3 is 18 residues. CDR3 DNA sequence: TGTGCCAGCAGCTTAGGCCTAAGCGGGCGAACCAACACAGATACGCAGTATTTT. It specifies CASSLGLSGRTNTDTQYF. The full variable domain, its missing parts supplied by reference TRBV13 and TRBJ2-3, is AAGVIQSPRHLIKEKRETATLKCYPIPRHDTVYWYQQGPGQDPQFLISFYEKMQSDKGSIPDRFSAQQFSDYHSELNMSSLELGDSALYFCASSLGLSGRTNTDTQYFGPGTRLTVL.

The rearrangement uses TRBV27 and TRBJ1-5; D is ambiguous. In germline, CDR1 is MNHEY, CDR2 SMNVEV (reference sequence). Trimming stripped 7 bases from V and 2 bases from J, with 18 bases between. The length of the CDR3 is 16 residues. The CDR3 sequence: CASTIGSRVGNQPQHF. For the CDR3, the DNA is TGTGCCAGCACCATTGGATCGAGGGTCGGCAATCAGCCCCAGCATTTT.

This clone was counted only a few times. The J gene is TRBJ1-1, the V gene TRBV30, with D perhaps matching TRBD1 (5 bases). V lost 5 bases to trimming and J lost 4 bases, with 11 bases between them. Germline V gives CDR1 GTSNPN, CDR2 SVGIG (reference sequence). The CDR3 is 12 residues long. CDR3 DNA: TGTGCCTGGGACCTCGGGGGCACTGAAGCTTTCTTT. Its translation: CAWDLGGTEAFF.

The chain combines TRBV7-3 with TRBJ2-1, with 10 bases identical to TRBD2. The CDR3 contains 16 residues. V shed 4 bases, J shed 4 bases, and the junction held 7 bases outside the gene matches. CDR1 and CDR2 from the germline V gene are SGHTA and FQGTGA. The CDR3 nucleotides read TGTGCCAGCAGCTCCCTAGCGGGAGCGAGGTACAATGAGCAGTTCTTC. This encodes CASSSLAGARYNEQFF.

The gene calls are TRBV6-5 and TRBJ1-3; maybe TRBD1 (6 bases). V was cut by 4 bases and J by 0 bases, with 13 bases left in between. The CDR3 is 16 residues long. Per the germline V gene, CDR1 is MNHEY and CDR2 is SVGAGI. The CDR3 here is CASSFGGLSSGNTIYF. The CDR3 DNA reads as TGTGCCAGCAGTTTCGGGGGGCTTAGCTCTGGAAACACCATATATTTT.

Only a few counts were recorded for this clone. J is TRBJ1-1 and V is TRBV5-5; D call uncertain. Germline V lookup: CDR1 SGHKS, CDR2 YYEKEE (reference sequence). Deletions cut 0 bases from V and 1 base from J, with 4 bases between. The CDR3 contains 13 residues. CDR3 region: CASSLAGNTEAFF. DNA of the CDR3: TGTGCCAGCAGCTTGGCCGGGAACACTGAAGCTTTCTTT.

CDR3 in amino acids: CASSTGLAGGTTQETQYF. The DNA for the CDR3 is TGCGCCAGCAGCACGGGACTAGCGGGAGGGACAACGCAAGAGACCCAGTACTTC. This chain connects TRBV5-1 to TRBJ2-5; 16 nucleotides match TRBD2. Per the germline V gene, CDR1 is SGHRS and CDR2 is YFSETQ. The junction had 8 bases not matched to a gene; V was cut back by 4 bases and J by 2 bases. The CDR3 consists of 18 residues.

The genes are TRBV6-1 and TRBJ1-2; perhaps TRBD1 as D (5 bases). From germline, CDR1 is MNHNS and CDR2 SASEGT. This CDR3 spans 15 amino acids. V was shortened by 0 bases and J by 3 bases, with 11 bases between the two germline ends. This CDR3 is CASSEAPAGDYGYTF. In DNA form, the CDR3 reads TGTGCCAGCAGTGAAGCGCCGGCGGGGGACTATGGCTACACCTTC.

The chain uses TRBV30 and TRBJ1-1; D not resolved. V was clipped by 2 bases and J by 1 base, with 11 bases between them. The CDR3 covers 14 residues. Germline V CDR1 and CDR2: GTSNPN, SVGIG (reference sequence). The CDR3 loop reads CAWSKERENTEAFF. The CDR3 DNA is TGTGCCTGGAGTAAGGAGAGGGAGAACACTGAAGCTTTCTTT.

The V call is TRBV6-1, the J call TRBJ1-1; maybe TRBD1 (5 bases). The germline gives CDR1 MNHNS, CDR2 SASEGT. Trimming stripped 4 bases from V and 4 bases from J, with 13 bases between. The CDR3 runs 14 residues. CDR3 coding DNA: TGTGCCAGCAGTGCTACAGGTGGTAGCACTGAAGCTTTCTTT. It is translated as CASSATGGSTEAFF.

V usage is TRBV4-1 and J usage is TRBJ1-5, with 10 bases identical to TRBD1. J lost 1 base, V lost 8 bases, and 2 bases had no gene match. CDR1 and CDR2 (germline): MGHRA, YSYEKL. The CDR3 has 14 residues. The CDR3 sequence: CASGDRGSNQPQHF. CDR3 DNA: TGCGCCAGCGGGGACAGGGGAAGCAATCAGCCCCAGCATTTT.

The DNA of the CDR3 is TGTGCCAGCAGGGAGGGGAGTCGGGGCTACACCTTC. Translating it yields CASREGSRGYTF. This chain joins TRBV2 and TRBJ1-2; D is perhaps TRBD1 (5 bases). The ends were cut back, 6 bases at V and 8 bases at J, with 13 bases in the middle. Germline V lookup: CDR1 SNHLY, CDR2 FYNNEI. The CDR3 sequence is 12 residues long.

V usage is TRBV4-1 and J usage is TRBJ2-2, with 12 bases that match TRBD1. The CDR3 is 17 residues long. The germline V gene encodes CDR1 MGHRA and CDR2 YSYEKL. V trimming: 1 base; J trimming: 3 bases; junction bases outside the gene matches: 3. The CDR3 protein is CASSQGGQGAYTGELFF. The CDR3 nucleotides read TGCGCCAGCAGCCAAGGGGGACAGGGGGCGTACACCGGGGAGCTGTTTTTT.

This sequence joins TRBV9 and TRBJ2-7, with TRBD1 matching 9 bases. Germline V gene data show CDR1 as SGDLS and CDR2 as YYNGEE. After removal of 4 bases from V and 6 bases from J, the junction contained 14 bases not matched to a gene. The CDR3 extends over 16 amino acids. The chain's CDR3 is CASSPRPGTGSSEQYF. The CDR3 region has the DNA TGTGCCAGCAGCCCACGACCCGGGACAGGGTCTTCCGAGCAGTACTTC.

V and J are TRBV30 and TRBJ1-1; no firm D call. Trimming stripped 2 bases from V and 5 bases from J, with 6 bases between. Germline V lookup: CDR1 GTSNPN, CDR2 SVGIG (reference sequence). The CDR3 length is 11 residues. The CDR3 DNA is TGTGCCTGGAGTAGAGAAACTGAAGCTTTCTTT. It is translated as CAWSRETEAFF.

The chain uses TRBV9 and TRBJ1-2; 7 bases fit TRBD1. Germline-derived CDR1 and CDR2 are SGDLS and YYNGEE. After removal of 3 bases from V and 1 base from J, the junction contained 9 bases not matched to a gene. This CDR3 has 16 amino acids. The CDR3 protein is CASSEGRDSDNYGYTF. In nucleotides, the CDR3 is TGTGCCAGCAGCGAAGGCCGGGACAGCGATAACTATGGCTACACCTTC.

The genes are TRBV20-1 and TRBJ1-1, with 7 positions matching TRBD1. Germline CDR1 reads DFQATT; CDR2 reads SNEGSKA (reference sequence). CDR3 length equals 11 residues. The V gene end was trimmed by 5 bases and the J gene end by 5 bases; junction bases not matched to a gene: 2. CDR3 protein: CSAPQGTEAFF. The CDR3 DNA is TGCAGTGCTCCACAGGGGACTGAAGCTTTCTTT.

The chain links TRBV2 to TRBJ2-1, with 9 positions matching TRBD2. The CDR3 loop spans 16 amino acids. V dropped 8 bases and J dropped 3; count of bases not matched to a gene: 11. Germline CDR1 and CDR2: SNHLY and FYNNEI. The CDR3 spells CASLGALAGVYNEQFF. Here the CDR3 DNA reads TGTGCCAGCTTAGGGGCGTTAGCGGGGGTCTACAATGAGCAGTTCTTC.